This passage covers 25 T cell receptor beta chains from one sample sequenced in a study of Ad26.COV2.S vaccination and SARS-CoV-2 variants. TCRdb keeps only in-frame clones here, not all; method: immunoSEQ multiplex PCR. The profile shows around 340,000 clones, 70% to 90% of them singletons. Described treatment: roughly 18 received Ad26.COV2.S at low or high dose, single or two shots; about 5 received placebo; per-sample allocation not given. After the first vaccine or placebo injection, samples were drawn on day 63. Sequences were derived from peripheral blood, sampled in a trial of Ad26.COV2.S vaccine versus placebo. These receptors were collected from a person between 18 and 60 years old who received the Ad26.COV2.S COVID-19 vaccine or a placebo.

The CDR3 loop is CASSPGQDSYNEQFF. For the CDR3, the DNA is TGCGCCAGCAGCCCTGGCCAGGATTCCTACAATGAGCAGTTCTTC. The chain recombines TRBV5-1 with TRBJ2-1, with D uncertain. This CDR3 comprises 15 residues. Germline V lookup: CDR1 SGHRS, CDR2 YFSETQ. V lost 4 bases and J 1 base, leaving 12 bases between the germline ends.

This chain uses TRBV28 with TRBJ2-1; possible D gene TRBD2, 5 bases. V dropped 7 bases and J dropped 9 bases, with 22 bases sitting between them. The germline V gene encodes CDR1 MDHEN and CDR2 SYDVKM. The CDR3 spans 15 residues. For the CDR3, the DNA is TGTGCCAGCACTTCCCCGGGAACGGAGAGACTTGAGCAGTTCTTC. Translated, it gives CASTSPGTERLEQFF.

The chain couples TRBV7-2 to TRBJ2-7; D unclear. Trimming cost V 5 bases and J 2 bases, with 13 bases left between them. The CDR3 runs 14 residues. Germline V gene lookup returns CDR1 SGHTA and CDR2 FQGNSA. CDR3 coding DNA: TGTGCCAGCAGCCCCCTCCGGCTCGCCTACGAGCAGTACTTC. It translates to CASSPLRLAYEQYF.

This clone was seen only a few times. This rearrangement joins TRBV11-3 to TRBJ1-4; D remains unclear. This CDR3 region has 19 residues. Germline assignment: CDR1 SGHNT and CDR2 YENEEA. V lost 5 bases and J 8 bases, leaving 30 bases between the germline ends. CDR3 nucleotide sequence: TGTGCCAGCAGCCCAAATACGAATCTCAGACCTCCCGCGAGGGAAAAACTGTTTTTT. Translation: CASSPNTNLRPPAREKLFF.

This chain links TRBV4-3 with TRBJ2-1; D may be TRBD1 or TRBD2 (7 bases each). There are 17 residues in the CDR3. Germline CDR1 LGHNA, CDR2 YSLEER. The germline V and J ends were trimmed by 4 bases and 2 bases, with 18 bases remaining between them. The CDR3 is CASSRDSAGAAYNEQFF. The CDR3, as DNA: TGCGCCAGCAGCCGGGACAGCGCGGGAGCGGCCTACAATGAGCAGTTCTTC.

This chain joins TRBV28 and TRBJ1-6; TRBD1 agrees at 8 bases. This CDR3 has 15 residues. Per the germline V gene, CDR1 is MDHEN and CDR2 is SYDVKM. The J segment lost 3 bases and the V segment lost 6 bases, leaving 4 bases of the junction unmatched. This chain's CDR3 is CASRLQGDYNSPLHF. In DNA form, the CDR3 reads TGTGCCAGCAGACTACAGGGGGACTATAATTCACCCCTCCACTTT. Full variable domain (outside the CDR3, taken from reference TRBV28 and TRBJ1-6): DVKVTQSSRYLVKRTGEKVFLECVQDMDHENMFWYRQDPGLGLRLIYFSYDVKMKEKGDIPEGYSVSREKKERFSLILESASTNQTSMYLCASRLQGDYNSPLHFGNGTRLTVT.

The rearrangement links TRBV28 to TRBJ2-1, with a weak D call TRBD2 (5 bases). Germline V gene lookup returns CDR1 MDHEN and CDR2 SYDVKM. V was trimmed by 6 bases and J by 7 bases, leaving 19 bases between them. The CDR3 is 15 residues long. The CDR3 loop is CASSPIRRRGNEQFF. CDR3 bases: TGTGCCAGCAGCCCAATCAGACGGCGAGGGAATGAGCAGTTCTTC.

The chain carries TRBV19 and TRBJ2-5, with D perhaps being TRBD1 or TRBD2 (6 bases each). The CDR3 covers 14 residues. Germline V gene data show CDR1 as LNHDA and CDR2 as SQIVND (reference sequence). The V and J ends lost 10 bases and 5 bases respectively, with 20 bases between them. The chain's CDR3 is CATGGLGARETQYF. The CDR3 nucleotides are TGTGCCACTGGAGGGTTGGGGGCTCGGGAGACCCAGTACTTC.

The gene calls are TRBV9 and TRBJ2-2; maybe TRBD1 (5 bases). Trimming took 0 bases from V and 4 from J, leaving 13 bases between them. Germline CDR1 and CDR2: SGDLS and YYNGEE. The CDR3 extends over 16 amino acids. CDR3 sequence reads: CASSVAQARGTGELFF. In DNA form, the CDR3 reads TGTGCCAGCAGCGTAGCACAGGCCCGAGGCACCGGGGAGCTGTTTTTT.

The gene calls are TRBV2 and TRBJ2-1; tentative D call: TRBD1 (5 bases). The CDR3 is made up of 17 amino acids. The V end lost 6 bases, the J end lost 5 bases, and 23 bases lay between the germline ends. Germline values: CDR1 SNHLY, CDR2 FYNNEI. The CDR3 bases are TGTGCCAGCAGCGACCTTCTAGGGGTAGTCCCCCACAATGAGCAGTTCTTC. Translation gives CASSDLLGVVPHNEQFF.

This chain uses TRBV12-5 with TRBJ2-5; 8 positions match TRBD2. Losses at the gene ends were 1 base for V and 6 bases for J; bases not matched to a gene: 4. CDR3 size: 14 residues. Germline-derived CDR1 and CDR2 are LGHNT and FRNRAP. The CDR3 DNA is TGTGCTAGTGGTTTGGAGGGACTAGGAAAGACCCAGTACTTC. It specifies CASGLEGLGKTQYF.

The rearrangement joins TRBV6-1 to TRBJ1-2; D gene ambiguous. CDR1 and CDR2 (germline): MNHNS, SASEGT. CDR3 length: 12 residues. Trimming removed 1 base at V and 7 bases at J, with 7 bases between. The CDR3 spells CASSEGGSGYTF. CDR3 DNA sequence: TGTGCCAGCAGTGAAGGGGGATCTGGCTACACCTTC.

This clone was picked up one time. The rearrangement joins TRBV11-2 to TRBJ2-1; no clear D. Trimming left V 5 bases short and J 9 bases short, with 11 bases between. The CDR3 runs to 12 residues. Germline CDR1 reads SGHAT; CDR2 reads FQNNGV. The CDR3 DNA reads as TGTGCCAGCAGCGCAAGCGTGAGTGAGCAGTTCTTC. It codes for CASSASVSEQFF. The full variable domain, rest sourced from reference TRBV11-2 and TRBJ2-1, is EAGVAQSPRYKIIEKRQSVAFWCNPISGHATLYWYQQILGQGPKLLIQFQNNGVVDDSQLPKDRFSAERLKGVDSTLKIQPAKLEDSAVYLCASSASVSEQFFGPGTRLTVL.

The J gene is TRBJ2-1, the V gene TRBV7-8; D remains ambiguous. Trimming shortened V by 7 bases and J by 7 bases, and 14 bases separated the two germline ends. The germline CDR1 and CDR2 sequences are SGHVS and FQNEAQ. The CDR3 length is 13 residues. The CDR3: CASTSLSLNEQFF. In nucleotides, the CDR3 is TGTGCCAGCACCTCTTTGAGCCTAAATGAGCAGTTCTTC. Full variable domain (outside the CDR3, taken from reference TRBV7-8 and TRBJ2-1): GAGVSQSPRYKVAKRGQDVALRCDPISGHVSLFWYQQALGQGPEFLTYFQNEAQLDKSGLPSDRFFAERPEGSVSTLKIQRTQQEDSAVYLCASTSLSLNEQFFGPGTRLTVL.

The chain couples TRBV10-3 to TRBJ2-7, with 7 bases lining up with TRBD2. V shed 4 bases and J 2 bases; nucleotides not matched to a gene: 11. CDR3 length: 16 residues. CDR1 is ENHRY, CDR2 SYGVKD, per germline. The CDR3 coding sequence is TGTGCCATCAGTGGCCTCGGTCAGCGGGGAGCCTACGAGCAGTACTTC. Residues: CAISGLGQRGAYEQYF.

The rearrangement joins TRBV5-6 to TRBJ1-3; perhaps TRBD1 as D (5 bases). Germline CDR1 reads SGHDT; CDR2 reads YYEEEE. This CDR3 has 13 residues. Trimming removed 5 bases from V and 4 bases from J, with 10 bases in between. The CDR3 region has the DNA TGTGCCAGCAGGAGGGACGCCGGAAACACCATATATTTT. Amino acids: CASRRDAGNTIYF. Full variable domain (missing parts from reference TRBV5-6 and TRBJ1-3): DAGVTQSPTHLIKTRGQQVTLRCSPKSGHDTVSWYQQALGQGPQFIFQYYEEEERQRGNFPDRFSGHQFPNYSSELNVNALLLGDSALYLCASRRDAGNTIYFGEGSWLTVV.

The genes are TRBV6-2 or TRBV6-3 and TRBJ1-4, with 7 bases that match TRBD1. J lost 6 bases, V lost 5 bases, and 3 bases had no gene match. Germline V lookup: CDR1 MNHEY, CDR2 SVGEGT. This CDR3 is built from 13 residues. Written as DNA, the CDR3 is TGTGCCAGCAGTGACAGGGCCGATGAAAAACTGTTTTTT. It translates to CASSDRADEKLFF.

In its sample, this clone was seen a few times. The rearrangement uses TRBV12-3 or TRBV12-4 and TRBJ1-5; D ambiguous. The V end was cut by 1 base, the J end by 5 bases, with 6 bases between. The CDR3 spans 13 residues. The CDR3 DNA is TGTGCCAGCAGTTTAGGGGGTGATCAGCCCCAGCATTTT. Translated, it gives CASSLGGDQPQHF.

The CDR3 sequence is CASSSRRGGIGNTIYF. The CDR3, as DNA: TGTGCCAGCAGTTCCCGGCGGGGGGGTATTGGAAACACCATATATTTT. The gene calls are TRBV2 and TRBJ1-3, with TRBD1 as a possible D gene (5 bases). There are 16 residues in the CDR3. Germline V gene lookup returns CDR1 SNHLY and CDR2 FYNNEI. Between the trimmed V and J ends, which lost 5 bases and 3 bases, there was a span of 17 bases.

The chain combines TRBV10-3 with TRBJ2-2, with TRBD1 identical over 9 bases. This CDR3 has 14 amino acids. Germline assignment: CDR1 ENHRY and CDR2 SYGVKD. V lost 11 bases to trimming and J lost 6 bases; unmatched junction nucleotides: 10. The CDR3, as DNA: TGTGCCTCCTACAGGGGGCTTGATGCCGGGGAGCTGTTTTTT. This translates into CASYRGLDAGELFF.

This chain connects TRBV7-4 to TRBJ1-3; D uncertain. V dropped 5 bases and J dropped 4 bases, with 12 bases sitting between them. This CDR3 region has 14 residues. The germline gives CDR1 SGHVT, CDR2 SQSDAQ. CDR3 in amino acids: CASSVGEQGNTIYF. In DNA, the CDR3 is TGTGCCAGCAGCGTAGGAGAACAGGGAAACACCATATATTTT.

Regarding this clone: Relative to the germline gene, one junction end is altered; a read error may explain this. This chain links TRBV7-7 with TRBJ2-2, with a tentative D call TRBD2 (5 bases). The CDR3 totals 17 residues. Germline loops: CDR1 SSHAT, CDR2 FNYEAQ (reference sequence). CDR3: CASSSSVGIRTGGELFF. The CDR3 region has the DNA TGTGCTAGCAGCTCAAGTGTGGGGATTCGGACTGGCGGGGAGCTGTTTTTT.

With respect to this clone: This CDR3 is also generated by other DNA sequences in the sample. The chain has TRBV20-1 and TRBJ1-1; D unclear. The CDR3 extends over 13 amino acids. CDR1 is DFQATT and CDR2 is SNEGSKA in the germline V gene (reference sequence). Trimming cost V 3 bases and J 0 bases, with 8 bases left between them. CDR3 bases: TGCAGTGCTAGTGGCCGGCTGAACACTGAAGCTTTCTTT. Protein sequence: CSASGRLNTEAFF.

The rearrangement links TRBV18 to TRBJ1-1, with D possibly matching TRBD1 (5 bases). The CDR3 has 15 residues. In germline, CDR1 is KGHSH, CDR2 LQKENI. V shed 1 base and J shed 4 bases, with 13 bases lying between them. The CDR3 spells CASSPRDGARTEAFF. The CDR3 DNA follows: TGTGCCAGCTCACCACGAGACGGGGCGCGCACTGAAGCTTTCTTT.

The V call is TRBV5-4, the J call TRBJ2-7; either TRBD1 or TRBD2 may fit D (5 bases each). Germline assignment: CDR1 SGHNT and CDR2 YYREEE (reference sequence). The ends were cut back, 6 bases at V and 2 bases at J, with 21 bases in the middle. The CDR3 has 16 amino acids. The CDR3 reads CASTDRAGTQAYEQYF. In nucleotides, the CDR3 is TGTGCCAGCACCGATCGAGCCGGGACGCAAGCCTACGAGCAGTACTTC.